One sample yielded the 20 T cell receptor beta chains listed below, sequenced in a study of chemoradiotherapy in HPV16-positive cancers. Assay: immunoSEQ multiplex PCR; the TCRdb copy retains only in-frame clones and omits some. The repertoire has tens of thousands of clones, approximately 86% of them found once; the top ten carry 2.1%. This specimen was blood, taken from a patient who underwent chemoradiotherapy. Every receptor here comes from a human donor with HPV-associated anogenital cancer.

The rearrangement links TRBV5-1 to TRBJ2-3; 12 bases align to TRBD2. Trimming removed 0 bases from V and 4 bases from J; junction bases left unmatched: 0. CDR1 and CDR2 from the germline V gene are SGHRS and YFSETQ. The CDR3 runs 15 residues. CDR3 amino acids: CASSLASGGADTQYF. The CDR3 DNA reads TGCGCCAGCAGCTTGGCTAGCGGGGGGGCAGATACGCAGTATTTT.

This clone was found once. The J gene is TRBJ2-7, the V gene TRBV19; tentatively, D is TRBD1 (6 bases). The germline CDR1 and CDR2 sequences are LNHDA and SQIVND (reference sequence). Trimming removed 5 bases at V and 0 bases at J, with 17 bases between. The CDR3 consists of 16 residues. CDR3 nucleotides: TGTGCCAGTAGTGCGAGGGGGATACCACGCTCCTACGAGCAGTACTTC. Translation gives CASSARGIPRSYEQYF.

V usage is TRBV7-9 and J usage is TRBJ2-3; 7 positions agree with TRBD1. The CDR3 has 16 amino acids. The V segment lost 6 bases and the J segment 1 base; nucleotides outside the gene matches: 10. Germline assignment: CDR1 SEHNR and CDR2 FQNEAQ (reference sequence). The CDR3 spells CASSSLYRGGTDTQYF. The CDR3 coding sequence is TGTGCCAGCAGTTCCCTGTACAGGGGCGGCACAGATACGCAGTATTTT. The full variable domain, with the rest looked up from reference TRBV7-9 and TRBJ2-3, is DTGVSQNPRHKITKRGQNVTFRCDPISEHNRLYWYRQTLGQGPEFLTYFQNEAQLEKSRLLSDRFSAERPKGSFSTLEIQRTEQGDSAMYLCASSSLYRGGTDTQYFGPGTRLTVL.

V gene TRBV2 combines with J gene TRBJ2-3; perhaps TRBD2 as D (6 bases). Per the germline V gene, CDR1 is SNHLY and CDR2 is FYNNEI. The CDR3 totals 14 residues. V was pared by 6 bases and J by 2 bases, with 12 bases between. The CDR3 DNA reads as TGTGCCAGCAGGGCGGGACTGTCCACAGATACGCAGTATTTT. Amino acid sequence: CASRAGLSTDTQYF.

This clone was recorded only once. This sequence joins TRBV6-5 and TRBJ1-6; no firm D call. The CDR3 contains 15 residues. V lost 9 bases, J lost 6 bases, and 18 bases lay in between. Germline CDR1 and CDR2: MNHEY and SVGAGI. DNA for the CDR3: TGTGCCAGTCGATTAGGATCCAGCCTTAATTCACCCCTCCACTTT. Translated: CASRLGSSLNSPLHF.

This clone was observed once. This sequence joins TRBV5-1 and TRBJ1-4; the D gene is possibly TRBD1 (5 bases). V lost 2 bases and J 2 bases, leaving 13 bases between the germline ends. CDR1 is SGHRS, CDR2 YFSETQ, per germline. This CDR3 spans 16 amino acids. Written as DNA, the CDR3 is TGCGCCAGCAGCTTTCGGGGGATGGGTACTAATGAAAAACTGTTTTTT. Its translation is CASSFRGMGTNEKLFF.

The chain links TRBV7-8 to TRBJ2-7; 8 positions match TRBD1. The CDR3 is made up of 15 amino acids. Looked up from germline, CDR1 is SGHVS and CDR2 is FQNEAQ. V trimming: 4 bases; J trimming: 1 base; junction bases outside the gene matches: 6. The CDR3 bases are TGTGCCAGCAGCTGGGGAGACAGGGGTTCCTACGAGCAGTACTTC. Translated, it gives CASSWGDRGSYEQYF.

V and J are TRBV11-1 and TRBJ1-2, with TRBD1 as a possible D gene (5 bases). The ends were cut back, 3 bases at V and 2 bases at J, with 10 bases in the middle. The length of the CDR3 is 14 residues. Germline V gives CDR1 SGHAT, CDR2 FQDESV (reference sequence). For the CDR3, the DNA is TGTGCCAGCAGCTTGCCAGGGCGGAACTATGGCTACACCTTC. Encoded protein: CASSLPGRNYGYTF.

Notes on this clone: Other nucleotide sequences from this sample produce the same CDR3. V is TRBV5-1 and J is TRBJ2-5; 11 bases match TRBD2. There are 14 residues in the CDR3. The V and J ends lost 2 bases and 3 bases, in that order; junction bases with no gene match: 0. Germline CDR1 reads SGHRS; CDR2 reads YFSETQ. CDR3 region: CASSLLAGEETQYF. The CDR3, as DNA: TGCGCCAGCAGCTTACTAGCGGGGGAAGAGACCCAGTACTTC.

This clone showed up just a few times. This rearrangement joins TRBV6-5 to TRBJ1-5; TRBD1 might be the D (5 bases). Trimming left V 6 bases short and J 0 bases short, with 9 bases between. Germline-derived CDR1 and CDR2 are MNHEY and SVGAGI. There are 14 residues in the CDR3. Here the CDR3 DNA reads TGTGCCAGCAGCTCGACAGTTAGCAATCAGCCCCAGCATTTT. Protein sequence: CASSSTVSNQPQHF.

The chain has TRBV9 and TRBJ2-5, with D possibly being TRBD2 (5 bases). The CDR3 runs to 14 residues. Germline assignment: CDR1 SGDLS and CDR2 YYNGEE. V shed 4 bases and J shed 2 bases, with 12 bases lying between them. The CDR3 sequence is CASSPGLVQETQYF. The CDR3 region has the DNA TGTGCCAGCAGCCCCGGACTGGTACAAGAGACCCAGTACTTC.

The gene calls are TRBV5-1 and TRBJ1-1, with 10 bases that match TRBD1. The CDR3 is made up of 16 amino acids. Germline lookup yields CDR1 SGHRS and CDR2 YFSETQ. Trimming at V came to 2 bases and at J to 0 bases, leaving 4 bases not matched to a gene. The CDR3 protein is CASSFGDRGMNTEAFF. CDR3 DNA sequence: TGCGCCAGCAGCTTCGGGGACAGGGGCATGAACACTGAAGCTTTCTTT. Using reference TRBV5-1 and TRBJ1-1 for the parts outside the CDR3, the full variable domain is KAGVTQTPRYLIKTRGQQVTLSCSPISGHRSVSWYQQTPGQGLQFLFEYFSETQRNKGNFPGRFSGRQFSNSRSEMNVSTLELGDSALYLCASSFGDRGMNTEAFFGQGTRLTVV.

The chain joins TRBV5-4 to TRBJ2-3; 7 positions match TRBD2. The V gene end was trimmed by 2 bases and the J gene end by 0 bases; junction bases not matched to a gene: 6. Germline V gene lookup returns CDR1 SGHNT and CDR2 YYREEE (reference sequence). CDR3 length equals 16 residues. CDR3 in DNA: TGTGCCAGCAGCTTACCAATTAGCGGGAGCACAGATACGCAGTATTTT. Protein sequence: CASSLPISGSTDTQYF.

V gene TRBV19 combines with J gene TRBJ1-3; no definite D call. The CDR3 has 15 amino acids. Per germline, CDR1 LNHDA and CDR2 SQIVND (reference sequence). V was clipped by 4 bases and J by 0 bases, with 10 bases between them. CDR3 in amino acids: CASSKEDRSGNTIYF. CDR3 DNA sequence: TGTGCCAGTAGTAAAGAAGACCGCTCTGGAAACACCATATATTTT.

The CDR3 protein is CASSPGQGLSLESPLHF. The CDR3 DNA follows: TGCGCCAGCAGCCCCGGACAGGGCCTTTCTCTAGAATCACCCCTCCACTTT. The rearrangement links TRBV4-1 to TRBJ1-6; TRBD1 matches at 8 bases. Germline CDR1 reads MGHRA; CDR2 reads YSYEKL. The V and J ends lost 4 bases and 10 bases, in that order; junction bases with no gene match: 15. This CDR3 comprises 17 residues.

CDR3 residues: CASSPDRVHEQYF. As DNA, the CDR3 is TGTGCCAGCAGCCCTGACAGGGTCCACGAGCAGTACTTC. The chain has TRBV7-7 and TRBJ2-7, with 7 nucleotides matching TRBD1. Germline trimming cut 5 bases from V and 5 bases from J; bases unmatched to any gene: 6. Germline-derived CDR1 and CDR2 are SSHAT and FNYEAQ (reference sequence). The CDR3 loop spans 13 amino acids. Using reference TRBV7-7 and TRBJ2-7 for the parts outside the CDR3, the full variable domain is GAGVSQSPRYKVTKRGQDVTLRCDPISSHATLYWYQQALGQGPEFLTYFNYEAQPDKSGLPSDRFSAERPEGSISTLTIQRTEQRDSAMYRCASSPDRVHEQYFGPGTRLTVT.

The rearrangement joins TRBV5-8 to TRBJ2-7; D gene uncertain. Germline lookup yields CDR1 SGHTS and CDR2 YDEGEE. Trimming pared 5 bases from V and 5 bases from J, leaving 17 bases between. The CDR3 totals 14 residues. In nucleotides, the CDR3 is TGTGCCAGCAGTGCCACCAACCTCCTTAACGAGCAGTACTTC. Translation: CASSATNLLNEQYF.

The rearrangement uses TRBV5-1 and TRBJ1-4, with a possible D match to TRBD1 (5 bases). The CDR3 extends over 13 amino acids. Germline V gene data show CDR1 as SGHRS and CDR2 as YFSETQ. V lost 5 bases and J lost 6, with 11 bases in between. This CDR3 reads CASSLQGDEKLFF. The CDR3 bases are TGCGCCAGCAGTCTCCAGGGAGATGAAAAACTGTTTTTT.

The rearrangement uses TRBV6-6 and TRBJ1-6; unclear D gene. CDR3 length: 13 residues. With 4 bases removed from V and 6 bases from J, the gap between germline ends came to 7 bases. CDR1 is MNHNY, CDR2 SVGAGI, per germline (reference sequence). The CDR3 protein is CASSSQLNSPLHF. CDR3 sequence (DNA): TGTGCCAGCAGTTCGCAGCTTAATTCACCCCTCCACTTT.

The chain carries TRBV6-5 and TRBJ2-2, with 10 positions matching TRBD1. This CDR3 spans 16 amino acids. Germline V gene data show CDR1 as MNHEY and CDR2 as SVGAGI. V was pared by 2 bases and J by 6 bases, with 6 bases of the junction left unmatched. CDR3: CASSYGGQGKAGELFF. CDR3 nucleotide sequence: TGTGCCAGCAGTTACGGGGGACAGGGGAAAGCCGGGGAGCTGTTTTTT.